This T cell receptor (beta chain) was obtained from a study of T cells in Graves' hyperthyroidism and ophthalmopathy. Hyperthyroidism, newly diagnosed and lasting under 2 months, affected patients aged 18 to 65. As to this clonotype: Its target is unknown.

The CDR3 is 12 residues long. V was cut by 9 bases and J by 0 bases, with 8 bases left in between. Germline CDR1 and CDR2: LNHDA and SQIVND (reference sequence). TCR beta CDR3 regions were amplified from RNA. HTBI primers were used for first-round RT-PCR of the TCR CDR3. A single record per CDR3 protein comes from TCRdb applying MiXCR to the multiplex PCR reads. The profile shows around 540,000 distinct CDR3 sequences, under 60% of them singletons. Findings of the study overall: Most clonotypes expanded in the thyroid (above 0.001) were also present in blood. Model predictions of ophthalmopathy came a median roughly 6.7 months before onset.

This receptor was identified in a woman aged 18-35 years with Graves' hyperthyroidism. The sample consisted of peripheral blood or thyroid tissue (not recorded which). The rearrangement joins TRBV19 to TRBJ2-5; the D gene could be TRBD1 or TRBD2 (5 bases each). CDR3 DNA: TGTGCCAGCGGGGCATACCAAGAGACCCAGTACTTC. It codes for CASGAYQETQYF. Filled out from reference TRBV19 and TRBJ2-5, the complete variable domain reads DGGITQSPKYLFRKEGQNVTLSCEQNLNHDAMYWYRQDPGQGLRLIYYSQIVNDFQKGDIAEGYSVSREKKESFPLTVTSAQKNPTAFYLCASGAYQETQYFGPGTRLLVL.